This TCR beta chain was captured by sequencing in a study of T-cell reconstitution after alpha-beta-depleted transplantation in children. The CDR3 is made up of 13 amino acids. CDR1 is SGHVS, CDR2 FQNEAQ, per germline. V shed 10 bases and J shed 2 bases, with 14 bases lying between them. Unique molecular identifiers were used to barcode this TCRbeta library. TCRdb called the PCR reads again in MiXCR, with one record for every CDR3 protein. The sample records over 150,000 distinct CDR3 sequences, approximately 6.9% being singletons. The chain employs TRBV7-8 and TRBJ1-1; D is undetermined. Specimen: PBMCs, collected before TCRalphabeta/CD19-depleted stem cell transplant. The receptor's source is a boy aged 2 to 9 with acute lymphoblastic leukemia, due to receive a stem cell transplant. This CDR3 is CATRTGGNTEAFF. The CDR3 nucleotides are TGTGCCACCCGAACTGGAGGAAACACTGAAGCTTTCTTT.